These 9 T cell receptor beta chains came from one sample sequenced in a study of blood T cell repertoires in COVID-19. Here immunoSEQ multiplex PCR was the method, and the copy in TCRdb shows in-frame clones only, minus some. The sample consists of about 260,000 clones, around four fifths of them appearing once. The source material was peripheral blood. These receptors were collected from a man in his sixties with acute or convalescent COVID-19.

The V and J genes are TRBV5-1 and TRBJ1-2; TRBD1 aligns across 9 bases. V was pared by 5 bases and J by 1 base, with 9 bases of the junction left unmatched. CDR1 SGHRS and CDR2 YFSETQ come from the germline V gene. This CDR3 contains 16 residues. CDR3 in amino acids: CASRPGTGTYNYGYTF. Here the CDR3 DNA reads TGCGCCAGCAGACCCGGGACAGGGACTTATAACTATGGCTACACCTTC.

In DNA, the CDR3 is TGTGCCAGCAGTTACAGGCGGGAGGTTAATGAGCAGTTCTTC. Translating it yields CASSYRREVNEQFF. The rearrangement joins TRBV6-2 or TRBV6-3 to TRBJ2-1, with 8 bases aligning to TRBD2. Germline assignment: CDR1 MNHEY and CDR2 SVGEGT. After removal of 2 bases from V and 7 bases from J, the junction contained 4 bases not matched to a gene. The CDR3 is 14 residues long.

The rearrangement joins TRBV27 to TRBJ1-1; possible D gene TRBD1, 6 bases. This CDR3 is 16 amino acids long. Germline values: CDR1 MNHEY, CDR2 SMNVEV (reference sequence). V lost 7 bases and J lost 1, with 19 bases in between. This CDR3 reads CASTMAGAPPNTEAFF. As DNA, the CDR3 is TGTGCCAGCACCATGGCAGGGGCCCCTCCGAACACTGAAGCTTTCTTT.

The chain recombines TRBV2 with TRBJ1-1, with a weak D call TRBD1 (6 bases). The CDR3 sequence is 15 residues long. V lost 3 bases and J 2 bases, leaving 13 bases between the germline ends. Germline V gives CDR1 SNHLY, CDR2 FYNNEI. The CDR3 nucleotides are TGTGCCAGCAGTGACTCGGACAGAGCTAACACTGAAGCTTTCTTT. It is translated as CASSDSDRANTEAFF.

The chain employs TRBV5-1 and TRBJ2-3; possible D gene TRBD1, 5 bases. Germline values: CDR1 SGHRS, CDR2 YFSETQ. Trimming cost V 3 bases and J 0 bases, with 11 bases left between them. CDR3 size: 15 residues. The CDR3 region is CASSSRYRSTDTQYF. CDR3 in DNA: TGCGCCAGCAGCTCGCGATACAGGAGCACAGATACGCAGTATTTT.

The chain is built from TRBV5-4 and TRBJ1-1; TRBD1 might be the D (6 bases). Trimming cost V 5 bases and J 0 bases, with 17 bases left between them. Germline V gene sequence: CDR1 SGHNT, CDR2 YYREEE (reference sequence). CDR3 length: 16 residues. The CDR3 nucleotides are TGTGCCAGCAGAGGACTCGGGGGGGCCATGAACACTGAAGCTTTCTTT. Residues: CASRGLGGAMNTEAFF.

V is TRBV6-4 and J is TRBJ2-5; perhaps TRBD1 as D (6 bases). The CDR3 contains 17 residues. V was pared by 4 bases and J by 8 bases, with 26 bases between. Germline V gives CDR1 MRHNA, CDR2 SNTAGT. CDR3 coding DNA: TGTGCCAGCAGTGCCCAGGGGTGGCGGCTCCTCAAGAGTACCCAGTACTTC. Protein: CASSAQGWRLLKSTQYF.

The chain combines TRBV4-1 with TRBJ1-1; 8 nucleotides match TRBD1. The J segment lost 1 base and the V segment lost 3 bases, leaving 4 bases of the junction unmatched. There are 15 residues in the CDR3. The germline V gene encodes CDR1 MGHRA and CDR2 YSYEKL. For the CDR3, the DNA is TGCGCCAGCAGCCAGCGACAGGGGACGAACACTGAAGCTTTCTTT. It translates to CASSQRQGTNTEAFF.

The chain couples TRBV18 to TRBJ1-6; TRBD1 might be the D (6 bases). Germline values: CDR1 KGHSH, CDR2 LQKENI. The CDR3 is 16 amino acids. V gave up 2 bases and J gave up 6 bases, with 14 bases separating them. CDR3 protein: CASSPLEQGSNSPLHF. The DNA for the CDR3 is TGTGCCAGCTCACCATTAGAACAGGGTAGTAATTCACCCCTCCACTTT.